This T cell receptor beta chain was obtained from a study of T cells in tumors after PD-1 blockade. Study-level background: No patient had prior checkpoint blockade, systemic immunosuppression, or radiotherapy within 4 weeks. During anti-PD-1 treatment, some patients continued daily vismodegib 150 mg. Broader study findings: Roughly 40% of tumor TCR clonotypes were also found in blood.

Assay: immunoSEQ multiplex PCR; the TCRdb copy retains only in-frame clones and omits some. The table has 12,000 or so clones, roughly three fifths seen once; the top ten hold 15% to 20%. Notes on this clone: Antigen unknown.

This CDR3 comprises 15 residues. Germline CDR1 is SNHLY and CDR2 is FYNNEI. J was trimmed by 6 bases and V by 7 bases; bases with no gene match: 8. Template: tumor biopsy or peripheral blood genomic DNA, about 550-6,500 ng per sample. Sample: tumor tissue, taken before anti-PD-1 treatment. The chain joins TRBV2 to TRBJ2-1; 11 bases match TRBD2. The receptor was derived from a human donor with basal cell carcinoma. The CDR3 DNA follows: TGTGCCAGCATTCCCCAGGGACTAGCGGCCAATGAGCAGTTCTTC. This translates into CASIPQGLAANEQFF.